Following are 18 T cell receptor beta chains from one sample sequenced in a study of response to subunit inactivated influenza vaccine. TCRdb re-called the RT-PCR reads with MiXCR, one entry per CDR3 protein. The sample has 600,000 to 700,000 distinct CDR3 sequences, roughly 15% seen once; the top ten hold less than 8.5%. The sequenced sample was PBMCs from blood, obtained approximately 15 days before vaccination. The source is a man in his fifties who received an inactivated influenza vaccine.

J is TRBJ1-2 and V is TRBV11-1; TRBD1 aligns across 7 bases. The CDR3 extends over 13 amino acids. The germline V gene has CDR1 SGHAT and CDR2 FQDESV (reference sequence). Unmatched junction bases numbered 8, after V lost 5 bases and J lost 8 bases. CDR3 loop: CASSAGTVGGYTF. CDR3 in DNA: TGTGCCAGCAGCGCGGGGACAGTTGGCGGCTACACCTTC.

This chain joins TRBV7-6 and TRBJ2-7; possibly TRBD1 for D (5 bases). Germline V CDR1 and CDR2: SGHVS, FNYEAQ. V was cut by 0 bases and J by 5 bases, with 11 bases left in between. CDR3 length equals 14 residues. CDR3 sequence: CASSLAPRANEQYF. DNA of the CDR3: TGTGCCAGCAGCTTAGCGCCCAGGGCGAACGAGCAGTACTTC. The full variable domain, completed using reference TRBV7-6 and TRBJ2-7, is GAGVSQSPRYKVTKRGQDVALRCDPISGHVSLYWYRQALGQGPEFLTYFNYEAQQDKSGLPNDRFSAERPEGSISTLTIQRTEQRDSAMYRCASSLAPRANEQYFGPGTRLTVT.

This clonotype was found many times. The junction shows a germline mismatch at one end, possibly a read error. The rearrangement joins TRBV12-3 or TRBV12-4 to TRBJ2-1, with D perhaps matching TRBD2 (7 bases). The CDR3 totals 15 residues. The CDR3 nucleotides are TGTGCCAGCAGCTTAGGGGGGGGCCCCTACAATGAGCAGTTCTTC. Translating gives CASSLGGGPYNEQFF.

The gene calls are TRBV20-1 and TRBJ2-7; 9 bases agree with TRBD2. CDR1 and CDR2 from the germline V gene are DFQATT and SNEGSKA (reference sequence). V trimming: 0 bases; J trimming: 4 bases; junction bases outside the gene matches: 10. There are 16 residues in the CDR3. The CDR3, as DNA: TGCAGTGCTAGAGATCGGAGAAGCGCGGGAGGGTACGAGCAGTACTTC. Protein: CSARDRRSAGGYEQYF.

This clonotype was counted only a few times. This chain joins TRBV5-1 and TRBJ1-3; D is possibly TRBD1 (6 bases). The V and J ends lost 0 bases and 6 bases respectively, with 10 bases between them. The CDR3 totals 14 residues. CDR1 is SGHRS and CDR2 is YFSETQ in the germline V gene. This CDR3 reads CASSLEAGENTIYF. CDR3 DNA: TGCGCCAGCAGCTTGGAGGCAGGGGAAAACACCATATATTTT.

There are a few counts of this clonotype. The chain couples TRBV28 to TRBJ2-5; maybe TRBD2 (6 bases). Germline CDR1 reads MDHEN; CDR2 reads SYDVKM. The CDR3 loop spans 17 amino acids. V was clipped by 7 bases and J by 2 bases, with 23 bases between them. CDR3 amino acids: CASKSWGEVGSQETQYF. Written as DNA, the CDR3 is TGTGCCAGCAAGTCGTGGGGGGAGGTAGGAAGTCAAGAGACCCAGTACTTC.

The chain couples TRBV3-1 to TRBJ2-3, with 9 bases aligning to TRBD2. Trimming at V came to 4 bases and at J to 4 bases, leaving 12 bases not matched to a gene. Germline V gene data show CDR1 as LGHDT and CDR2 as YNNKEL (reference sequence). This CDR3 comprises 17 residues. CDR3 protein: CASSRRALAGSADTQYF. The DNA of the CDR3 is TGTGCCAGCAGCCGTCGTGCCCTAGCGGGGTCTGCAGATACGCAGTATTTT.

The chain carries TRBV18 and TRBJ2-1; D is perhaps TRBD1 or TRBD2 (6 bases each). V was clipped by 0 bases and J by 0 bases, with 15 bases between them. The germline V gene has CDR1 KGHSH and CDR2 LQKENI. This CDR3 comprises 18 residues. This CDR3 reads CASSPPIGGWSSYNEQFF. In nucleotides, the CDR3 is TGTGCCAGCTCACCACCGATCGGGGGCTGGAGCTCCTACAATGAGCAGTTCTTC.

The J gene is TRBJ1-1, the V gene TRBV20-1; tentatively, D is TRBD1 (6 bases). Trimming removed 1 base from V and 11 bases from J, with 20 bases in between. This CDR3 is built from 14 residues. Germline V lookup: CDR1 DFQATT, CDR2 SNEGSKA (reference sequence). The chain's CDR3 is CSARVMGGRGSAFF. CDR3 sequence (DNA): TGCAGTGCTAGAGTCATGGGGGGCCGGGGGTCGGCTTTCTTT.

The table lists this clonotype with a few counts. The rearrangement joins TRBV20-1 to TRBJ1-1, with D unclear. Per the germline V gene, CDR1 is DFQATT and CDR2 is SNEGSKA (reference sequence). The ends were cut back, 2 bases at V and 0 bases at J, with 7 bases in the middle. The length of the CDR3 is 13 residues. The CDR3 loop is CSARRGLNTEAFF. The CDR3 nucleotides are TGCAGTGCTAGAAGAGGATTGAACACTGAAGCTTTCTTT.

This clonotype was picked up many times. The gene calls are TRBV10-1 and TRBJ2-2; no definite D call. The V end was cut by 0 bases, the J end by 3 bases, with 2 bases between. CDR1 and CDR2 (germline): WNHNN, SYGVQD (reference sequence). This CDR3 spans 13 amino acids. CDR3 sequence: CASSESYTGELFF. The CDR3 nucleotides are TGCGCCAGCAGTGAGTCCTACACCGGGGAGCTGTTTTTT.

This chain joins TRBV19 and TRBJ2-7, with D perhaps matching TRBD2 (5 bases). V lost 2 bases to trimming and J lost 0 bases, with 11 bases between them. Germline V CDR1 and CDR2: LNHDA, SQIVND (reference sequence). The CDR3 covers 15 residues. The CDR3: CASSIMAEGSYEQYF. The CDR3 DNA reads as TGTGCCAGTAGTATAATGGCAGAGGGCTCCTACGAGCAGTACTTC. The full variable domain, in which reference TRBV19 and TRBJ2-7 provide the parts outside the CDR3, is DGGITQSPKYLFRKEGQNVTLSCEQNLNHDAMYWYRQDPGQGLRLIYYSQIVNDFQKGDIAEGYSVSREKKESFPLTVTSAQKNPTAFYLCASSIMAEGSYEQYFGPGTRLTVT.

This clonotype was seen a few times. The chain recombines TRBV29-1 with TRBJ2-1, with 8 bases lining up with TRBD1. Germline lookup yields CDR1 SQVTM and CDR2 ANQGSEA. V was clipped by 6 bases and J by 8 bases; unmatched bases: 6. The CDR3 covers 12 residues. The CDR3 DNA sequence: TGCAGCGTCGCCGCAGGGGGCTATGAGCAGTTCTTC. This codes for CSVAAGGYEQFF.

On this clonotype: A read error may explain this, as a much larger clone is one base away. The gene calls are TRBV28 and TRBJ2-5; 7 bases are shared with TRBD2. The V segment lost 3 bases and the J segment 2 bases; nucleotides outside the gene matches: 3. This CDR3 has 14 amino acids. Germline V gives CDR1 MDHEN, CDR2 SYDVKM. CDR3 DNA sequence: TGTGCCAGCAGTTTTTTGGGACTACAAGAGACCCAGTACTTC. Translated: CASSFLGLQETQYF.

The rearrangement joins TRBV20-1 to TRBJ2-3; TRBD2 agrees at 13 bases. CDR1 is DFQATT and CDR2 is SNEGSKA in the germline V gene (reference sequence). V gave up 3 bases and J gave up 0 bases; unmatched junction bases: 6. This CDR3 region has 17 residues. The CDR3 sequence: CSASGRTSGSSTDTQYF. The CDR3 nucleotides read TGCAGTGCTAGTGGTCGGACTAGCGGGAGTAGCACAGATACGCAGTATTTT.

This clonotype was seen a few times. The chain couples TRBV9 to TRBJ2-7, with TRBD2 matching 15 bases. The germline V gene encodes CDR1 SGDLS and CDR2 YYNGEE. The CDR3 consists of 15 residues. The ends lost 3 bases at V and 6 bases at J; junction bases unmatched: 4. The CDR3 spells CASSDGLAGGPEQYF. The DNA of the CDR3 is TGTGCCAGCAGCGACGGACTAGCGGGAGGGCCCGAGCAGTACTTC. Drawing the rest from reference TRBV9 and TRBJ2-7, the complete variable domain is DSGVTQTPKHLITATGQRVTLRCSPRSGDLSVYWYQQSLDQGLQFLIQYYNGEERAKGNILERFSAQQFPDLHSELNLSSLELGDSALYFCASSDGLAGGPEQYFGPGTRLTVT.

The V call is TRBV5-6, the J call TRBJ2-3; D is ambiguous. This CDR3 has 15 residues. Looked up from germline, CDR1 is SGHDT and CDR2 is YYEEEE. The V and J ends lost 2 bases and 4 bases respectively, with 14 bases between them. This CDR3 is CASSFYLHRADTQYF. The CDR3, as DNA: TGTGCCAGCAGCTTTTATCTCCACCGGGCAGATACGCAGTATTTT.

The rearrangement uses TRBV28 and TRBJ2-2, with TRBD2 matching 10 bases. This CDR3 is built from 15 residues. Germline CDR1 and CDR2: MDHEN and SYDVKM. V shed 3 bases and J 7 bases; nucleotides not matched to a gene: 5. This chain's CDR3 is CASSLWLAGVGELFF. In DNA form, the CDR3 reads TGTGCCAGCAGTTTGTGGCTAGCGGGAGTCGGGGAGCTGTTTTTT.